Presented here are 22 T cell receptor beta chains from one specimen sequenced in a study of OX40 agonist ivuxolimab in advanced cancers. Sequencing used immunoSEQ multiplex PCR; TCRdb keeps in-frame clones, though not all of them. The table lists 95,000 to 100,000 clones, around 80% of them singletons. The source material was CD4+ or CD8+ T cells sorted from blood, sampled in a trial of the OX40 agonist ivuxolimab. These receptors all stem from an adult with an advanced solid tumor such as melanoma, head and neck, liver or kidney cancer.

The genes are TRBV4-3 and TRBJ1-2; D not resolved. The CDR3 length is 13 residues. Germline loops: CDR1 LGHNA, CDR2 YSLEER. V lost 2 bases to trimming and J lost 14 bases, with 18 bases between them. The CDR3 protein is CASSQNKARPLTF. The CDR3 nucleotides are TGCGCCAGCAGCCAAAATAAGGCCAGGCCACTAACCTTC.

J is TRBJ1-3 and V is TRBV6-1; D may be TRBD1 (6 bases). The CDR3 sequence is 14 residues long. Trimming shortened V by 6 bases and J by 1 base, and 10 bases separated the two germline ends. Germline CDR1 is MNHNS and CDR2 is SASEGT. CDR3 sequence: CASRDSMSGNTIYF. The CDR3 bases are TGTGCCAGCAGGGACAGTATGTCTGGAAACACCATATATTTT.

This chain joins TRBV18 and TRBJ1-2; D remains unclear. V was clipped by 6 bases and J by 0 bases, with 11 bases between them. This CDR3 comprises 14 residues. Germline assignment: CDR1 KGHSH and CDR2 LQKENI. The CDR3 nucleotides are TGTGCCAGCTCCGACTTGGGGACTAACTATGGCTACACCTTC. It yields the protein CASSDLGTNYGYTF.

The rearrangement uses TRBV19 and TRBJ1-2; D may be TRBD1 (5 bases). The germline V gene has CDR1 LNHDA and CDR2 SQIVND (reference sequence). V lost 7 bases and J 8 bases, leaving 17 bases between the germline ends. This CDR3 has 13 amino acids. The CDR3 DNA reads TGTGCCAGTACCGCAACGGGGGTGGGAGGCTACACCTTC. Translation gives CASTATGVGGYTF.

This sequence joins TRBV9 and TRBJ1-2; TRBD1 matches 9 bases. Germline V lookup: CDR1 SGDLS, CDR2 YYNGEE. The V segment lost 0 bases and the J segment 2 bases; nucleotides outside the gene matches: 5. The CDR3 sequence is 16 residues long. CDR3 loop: CASSVVDRGLNYGYTF. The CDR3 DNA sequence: TGTGCCAGCAGCGTAGTTGACAGGGGGTTAAACTATGGCTACACCTTC.

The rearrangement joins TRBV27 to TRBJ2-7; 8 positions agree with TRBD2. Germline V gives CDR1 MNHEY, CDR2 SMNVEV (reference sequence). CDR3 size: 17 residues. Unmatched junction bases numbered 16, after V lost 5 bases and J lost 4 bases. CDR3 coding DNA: TGTGCCAGCAGTCCACGACTAGCGAGGGCCTTGGAATACGAGCAGTACTTC. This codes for CASSPRLARALEYEQYF.

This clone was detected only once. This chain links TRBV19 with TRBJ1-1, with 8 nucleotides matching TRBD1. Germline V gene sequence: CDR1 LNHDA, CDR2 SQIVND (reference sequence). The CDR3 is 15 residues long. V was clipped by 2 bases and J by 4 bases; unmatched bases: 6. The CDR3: CASSITYRGGTEAFF. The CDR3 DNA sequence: TGTGCCAGTAGTATAACTTACAGGGGGGGCACTGAAGCTTTCTTT.

CDR3 nucleotides: TGTGCCACCGAGGAGGGGGCAAGATCAAGCACAGATACGCAGTATTTT. This gives the protein CATEEGARSSTDTQYF. The rearrangement links TRBV15 to TRBJ2-3, with a possible D match to TRBD1 (7 bases). Looked up from germline, CDR1 is LNHNV and CDR2 is YYDKDF (reference sequence). This CDR3 spans 16 amino acids. Trimming removed 8 bases at V and 0 bases at J, with 18 bases between.

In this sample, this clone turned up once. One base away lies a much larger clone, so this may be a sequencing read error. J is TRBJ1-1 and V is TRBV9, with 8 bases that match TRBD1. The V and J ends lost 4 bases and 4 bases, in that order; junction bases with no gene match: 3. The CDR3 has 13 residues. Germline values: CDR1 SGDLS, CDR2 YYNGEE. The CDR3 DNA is TGTGCCAGCAGCCTTACAGGGGGCACTGAAGCTTTCTTT. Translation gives CASSLTGGTEAFF.

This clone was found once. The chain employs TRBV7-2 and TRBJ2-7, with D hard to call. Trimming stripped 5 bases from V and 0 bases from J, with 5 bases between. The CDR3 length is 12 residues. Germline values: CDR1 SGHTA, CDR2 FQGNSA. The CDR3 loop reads CASSQSSYEQYF. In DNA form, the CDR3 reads TGTGCCAGCAGCCAGAGCTCCTACGAGCAGTACTTC.

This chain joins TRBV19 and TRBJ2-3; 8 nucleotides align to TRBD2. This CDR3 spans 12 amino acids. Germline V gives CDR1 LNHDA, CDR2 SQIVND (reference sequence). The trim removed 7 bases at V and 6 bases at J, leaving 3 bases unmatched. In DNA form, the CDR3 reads TGTGCCAGTAATCCGGGGGGGGATACGCAGTATTTT. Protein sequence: CASNPGGDTQYF.

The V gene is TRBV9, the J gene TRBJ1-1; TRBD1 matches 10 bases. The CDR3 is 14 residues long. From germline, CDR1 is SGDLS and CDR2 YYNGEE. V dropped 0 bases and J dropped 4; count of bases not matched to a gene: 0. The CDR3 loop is CASSVGDRGTEAFF. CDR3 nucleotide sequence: TGTGCCAGCAGCGTAGGGGACAGGGGCACTGAAGCTTTCTTT.

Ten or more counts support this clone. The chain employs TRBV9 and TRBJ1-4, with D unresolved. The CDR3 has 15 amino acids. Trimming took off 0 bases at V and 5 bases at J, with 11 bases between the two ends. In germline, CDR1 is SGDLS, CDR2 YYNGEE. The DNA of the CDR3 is TGTGCCAGCAGCGTAGAGGGTAGTAGAAATGAAAAACTGTTTTTT. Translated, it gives CASSVEGSRNEKLFF.

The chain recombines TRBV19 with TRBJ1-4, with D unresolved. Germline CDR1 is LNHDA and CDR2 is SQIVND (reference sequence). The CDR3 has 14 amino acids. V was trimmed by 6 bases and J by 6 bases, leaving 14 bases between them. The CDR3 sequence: CASRGKRWDEKLFF. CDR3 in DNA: TGTGCCAGTAGAGGTAAAAGGTGGGATGAAAAACTGTTTTTT.

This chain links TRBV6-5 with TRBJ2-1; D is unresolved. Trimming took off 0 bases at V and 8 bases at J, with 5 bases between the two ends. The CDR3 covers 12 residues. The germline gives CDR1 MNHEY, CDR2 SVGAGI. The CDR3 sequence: CASSYSKYEQFF. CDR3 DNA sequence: TGTGCCAGCAGTTACTCGAAGTATGAGCAGTTCTTC.

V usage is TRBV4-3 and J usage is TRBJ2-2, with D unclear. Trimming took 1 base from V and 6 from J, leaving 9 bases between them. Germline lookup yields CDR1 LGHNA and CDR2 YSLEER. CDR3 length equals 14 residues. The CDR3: CASSQAAFSGELFF. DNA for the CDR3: TGCGCCAGCAGCCAAGCCGCATTCTCCGGGGAGCTGTTTTTT.

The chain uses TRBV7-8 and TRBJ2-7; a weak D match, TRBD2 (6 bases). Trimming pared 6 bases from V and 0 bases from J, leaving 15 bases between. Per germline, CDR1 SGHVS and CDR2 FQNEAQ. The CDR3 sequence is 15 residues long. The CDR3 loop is CASSPARGSSYEQYF. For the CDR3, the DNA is TGTGCCAGCAGTCCCGCGCGGGGTAGCTCCTACGAGCAGTACTTC.

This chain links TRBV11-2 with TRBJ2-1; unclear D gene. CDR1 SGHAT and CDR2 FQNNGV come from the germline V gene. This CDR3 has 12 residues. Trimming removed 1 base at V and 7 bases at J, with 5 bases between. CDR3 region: CASSLVTNEQFF. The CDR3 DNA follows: TGTGCCAGCAGCTTAGTTACGAATGAGCAGTTCTTC.

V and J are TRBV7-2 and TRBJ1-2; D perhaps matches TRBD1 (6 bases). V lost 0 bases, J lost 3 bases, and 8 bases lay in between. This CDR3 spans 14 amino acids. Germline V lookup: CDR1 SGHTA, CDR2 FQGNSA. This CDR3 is CASSLAGGDYGYTF. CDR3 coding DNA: TGTGCCAGCAGCTTAGCGGGGGGCGACTATGGCTACACCTTC.

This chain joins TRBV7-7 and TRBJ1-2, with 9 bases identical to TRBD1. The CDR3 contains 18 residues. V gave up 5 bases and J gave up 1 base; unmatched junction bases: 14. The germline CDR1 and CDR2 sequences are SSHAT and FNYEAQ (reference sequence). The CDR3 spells CASSARTGDAYYNYGYTF. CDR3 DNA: TGTGCCAGCAGCGCCAGGACAGGGGACGCCTACTATAACTATGGCTACACCTTC. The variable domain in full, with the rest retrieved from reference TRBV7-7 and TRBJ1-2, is GAGVSQSPRYKVTKRGQDVTLRCDPISSHATLYWYQQALGQGPEFLTYFNYEAQPDKSGLPSDRFSAERPEGSISTLTIQRTEQRDSAMYRCASSARTGDAYYNYGYTFGSGTRLTVV.

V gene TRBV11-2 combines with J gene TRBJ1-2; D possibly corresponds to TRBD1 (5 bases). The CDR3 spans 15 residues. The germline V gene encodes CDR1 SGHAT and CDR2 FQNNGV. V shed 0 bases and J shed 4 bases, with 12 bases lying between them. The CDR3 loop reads CASSLDGGEAYGYTF. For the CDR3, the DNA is TGTGCCAGCAGCTTAGATGGGGGAGAGGCCTATGGCTACACCTTC.

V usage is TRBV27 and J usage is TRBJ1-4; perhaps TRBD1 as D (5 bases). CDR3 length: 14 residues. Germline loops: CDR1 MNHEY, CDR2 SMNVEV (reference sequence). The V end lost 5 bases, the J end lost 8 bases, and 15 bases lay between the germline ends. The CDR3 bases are TGTGCCAGCAGTCCCGGGACCCTTGGGGAAAAACTGTTTTTT. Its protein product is CASSPGTLGEKLFF.